The rows below give T cell receptor beta chains drawn from one sample of a study of shared clonotypes between healthy human individuals. Sequenced by immunoSEQ multiplex PCR; TCRdb stores in-frame clones only, minus some. The sample has about 1 million clones; more than 65% are singletons. Material for sequencing was memory CD4+ T cells sorted from blood. Receptors were obtained from a man younger than 35 in good health. Both conserved end residues are part of each CDR3. The D gene is left open where the match is weak. Clone size is shown for a subset of rows, as once, few, many or a class of expanded clone.

v_gene,j_gene,abundance,d_gene,CDR3nt,CDR3aa
TRBV7-6,TRBJ2-7,once,-,TGTGCCAGCAGCTTAGGCGGGGTACTCGACGAGCAGTACTTC,CASSLGGVLDEQYF
TRBV28,TRBJ2-5,-,TRBD2,TGTGCCAGCACCGGCGGGCGGGGGGTAGGAGAGACCCAGTACTTC,CASTGGRGVGETQYF
TRBV5-4,TRBJ2-1,-,-,TGTGCCAGCAGCTCCGCTGGCGGTCGCAATGAGCAGTTCTTC,CASSSAGGRNEQFF
TRBV25-1,TRBJ2-1,-,TRBD2,TGTGCCAGCAGGGCGGGGGGCAAATACAATGAGCAGTTCTTC,CASRAGGKYNEQFF
TRBV19,TRBJ2-3,-,TRBD2,TGTGCCAGTAGTACCTTAGCGGGGGACGATACGCAGTATTTT,CASSTLAGDDTQYF
TRBV19,TRBJ1-5,-,-,TGTGCCAGTAGTCTATTAAATCAGCCCCAGCATTTT,CASSLLNQPQHF
TRBV7-9,TRBJ2-5,-,-,TGTGCCAGCAGCGGTTCCGGGATGAGGCAGACCCAGTACTTC,CASSGSGMRQTQYF
TRBV7-2,TRBJ2-7,few,TRBD2,TGTGCCAGCAGAAGATTAGCGGGAACCTCCTACGAGCAGTACTTC,CASRRLAGTSYEQYF
TRBV5-1,TRBJ1-4,-,-,TGCGCCAGCAGCCGGGACGGAACAAATGAAAAACTGTTTTTT,CASSRDGTNEKLFF
TRBV30,TRBJ1-4,once,-,TGTGCCTGGAGTGCCCGGAATGAAAAACTGTTTTTT,CAWSARNEKLFF
TRBV30,TRBJ1-4,-,-,TGTGCCTGCAGTTCGGGGGGTAATGAAAAACTGTTTTTT,CACSSGGNEKLFF
TRBV10-1,TRBJ1-2,-,-,TGCGCCAGCAGTGCAGCAGCTAACTATGGCTACACCTTC,CASSAAANYGYTF
TRBV28,TRBJ2-5,-,-,TGTGCCAGCAGTTTTTTAGGGCCCGAGACCCAGTACTTC,CASSFLGPETQYF
TRBV28,TRBJ2-5,-,TRBD2,TGTGCCAGCAGCCTTACCCTTGGACTAGCGGGAGGTGGGGAGACCCAGTACTTC,CASSLTLGLAGGGETQYF
TRBV23-1,TRBJ2-7,-,TRBD1,TGCGCCAGCAGTCACTGGGACAGACCCTACGAGCAGTACTTC,CASSHWDRPYEQYF
TRBV7-2,TRBJ2-3,few,TRBD1,TGTGCCAGCAGCGCCATGACCGGGACAGGGCCTTATACGCAGTATTTT,CASSAMTGTGPYTQYF
TRBV6-5,TRBJ1-5,-,-,TGTGCCAGCAGTTACGGGTGGGGAGTGGAGCCCCAGCATTTT,CASSYGWGVEPQHF
TRBV28,TRBJ1-2,-,-,TGTGCCAGCAGTAGGGACGGAAACTATGGCTACACCTTC,CASSRDGNYGYTF
TRBV19,TRBJ1-5,-,-,TGTGCCAGTAGAGGGGCGCTGAATCAGCCCCAGCATTTT,CASRGALNQPQHF
TRBV11-2,TRBJ1-1,few,TRBD1,TGTGCCAGCAGCCCTGGACAGGTCGGGAACACTGAAGCTTTCTTT,CASSPGQVGNTEAFF
TRBV6-5,TRBJ2-7,-,-,TGTGCCAGCATAAGTGGATTCCCTGTTGGCGAGCAGTACTTC,CASISGFPVGEQYF
TRBV5-1,TRBJ2-5,-,-,TGCGCCAGCAGCTTGTACAGCGAGGAGACCCAGTACTTC,CASSLYSEETQYF
TRBV7-2,TRBJ2-1,once,TRBD2,TGTGCCAGCAGCCGTGGACTAGCGGGAGGAGGGAATGAGCAGTTCTTC,CASSRGLAGGGNEQFF
TRBV5-1,TRBJ1-2,-,TRBD1,TGCGCCAGCAGCGGGGACAGGGTGCCCTATGGCTACACCTTC,CASSGDRVPYGYTF
TRBV7-8,TRBJ2-3,-,-,TGTGCCAGCATCCGACTGGTTAGCGGTCGCACAGATACGCAGTATTTT,CASIRLVSGRTDTQYF
TRBV7-7,TRBJ2-2,-,-,TGTGCTAGCAGCACAGACAGGACCGGGGAGCTGTTTTTT,CASSTDRTGELFF
TRBV6-1,TRBJ2-3,few,TRBD2,TGTGCCAGCAGTGAGAGTAGCGGGGGGGCCTTGGATACGCAGTATTTT,CASSESSGGALDTQYF
TRBV4-1,TRBJ2-7,-,-,TGCGCCAGCAGCCAAGGAGGCCACTTCTCCTACGAGCAGTACTTC,CASSQGGHFSYEQYF
TRBV5-1,TRBJ2-7,-,-,TGCGCCAGCAGCTTGGAGAGGGCGTCATACGAGCAGTACTTC,CASSLERASYEQYF
TRBV7-7,TRBJ1-1,-,-,TGTGCTAGCAGCCCCTTACCCACAGGGAATTGGAACACTGAAGCTTTCTTT,CASSPLPTGNWNTEAFF
TRBV5-1,TRBJ2-7,-,TRBD1,TGCGCCAGCAGCCCTGGGACAGGGGGCGCTTCCTACGAGCAGTACTTC,CASSPGTGGASYEQYF
TRBV5-6,TRBJ2-1,-,-,TGTGCCAGCAGCCTCCGGGACTTGGACTATGAGCAGTTCTTC,CASSLRDLDYEQFF
TRBV5-4,TRBJ2-3,-,TRBD2,TGTGCCAGCAGCTTGAAGCTAGCGGGAGGCACAGATACGCAGTATTTT,CASSLKLAGGTDTQYF
TRBV5-1,TRBJ1-1,-,TRBD1,TGCGCCAGCGGAGCCGGGACAGGGGTTGGAACTGAAGCTTTCTTT,CASGAGTGVGTEAFF
TRBV4-1,TRBJ1-5,-,-,TGCGCCAGCAGCCTACAAGGAACAGGGTTGGCTGCCCAGCATTTT,CASSLQGTGLAAQHF
TRBV28,TRBJ2-1,-,-,TGTGCCAGCTCCCGTAATGAGCAGTTCTTC,CASSRNEQFF
TRBV13,TRBJ2-5,-,TRBD2,TGTGCCAGCAGGAGACTAGCGGGAGGACAGGGGGAGACCCAGTACTTC,CASRRLAGGQGETQYF
TRBV10-3,TRBJ2-5,-,-,TGTGCCATCAGTGAGTCGAACAGGGCTGGAGAGACCCAGTACTTC,CAISESNRAGETQYF
TRBV6-1,TRBJ1-6,-,-,TGTGCCAGCAGTGAGTACCCTTCACCCCTCCACTTT,CASSEYPSPLHF
TRBV5-1,TRBJ2-2,-,-,TGCGCCAGCAGCCCCCTCCGGGGCGACACCGGGGAGCTGTTTTTT,CASSPLRGDTGELFF
TRBV2,TRBJ1-1,-,-,TGTGCCAGCAGGCGACAGAGGATGAACACTGAAGCTTTCTTT,CASRRQRMNTEAFF
TRBV13,TRBJ2-7,-,TRBD2,TGTGCCAGCAGCCCCTTTCTAGCGGGGGAATCCTACGAGCAGTACTTC,CASSPFLAGESYEQYF
TRBV6-1,TRBJ1-4,-,TRBD1,TGTGCCAGCAGTCAAGGACAGGGAGCTAATGAAAAACTGTTTTTT,CASSQGQGANEKLFF
TRBV5-8,TRBJ2-7,few,-,TGTGCCAGCAGCTTGGCCAGGGCGGGGGAGCAGTACTTC,CASSLARAGEQYF
TRBV9,TRBJ2-1,-,TRBD1,TGTGCCAGCAGCGACGGGACAGTCTCCTACAATGAGCAGTTCTTC,CASSDGTVSYNEQFF